In its sample, the clone carrying this T cell receptor beta chain is medium-sized. This entry is derived from a study of blood T cell repertoires in COVID-19. Study-level background: Collection of acute and convalescent COVID-19 samples took place in the United States, Italy and Spain.

Authors' analysis steps: Researchers report that nucleated cell counts were estimated from reference gene primer amplification. Profiling relied on immunoSEQ multiplex PCR, and the TCRdb table lists in-frame clones only, not all of them. The V and J calls and clone size are taken from that table; D and trimming were inferred from the DNA. The sample has roughly 100,000 clones, roughly 86% seen once. J lost 3 bases, V lost 7 bases, and 6 bases had no gene match. The CDR3 runs 15 residues. Germline V gives CDR1 MDHEN, CDR2 SYDVKM. The rearrangement links TRBV28 to TRBJ1-3, with TRBD1 identical over 10 bases. The TCR was taken from a woman under 40 with acute or convalescent COVID-19. Sequences were obtained from peripheral blood. Written as DNA, the CDR3 is TGTGCCAGCACCCCGACAGGGGGCCTTGGAAACACCATATATTTT. This encodes CASTPTGGLGNTIYF.